The clone carrying this T cell receptor (beta chain) appeared a few times. Assay: immunoSEQ multiplex PCR; the TCRdb copy retains only in-frame clones and omits some. The top ten clones hold around 10% of a sample with under 150,000 clones, roughly 92% of them seen once. This specimen belongs to a study of control samples from healthy donors and cancer patients. The specimen sequenced was blood. This sequence was found in a man aged 25-45 years in good health.

CDR3 sequence reads: CAWRVNGDEKLFF. CDR3 DNA: TGTGCCTGGAGGGTTAATGGGGATGAAAAACTGTTTTTT. The J gene is TRBJ1-4, the V gene TRBV30, with D unclear. This CDR3 comprises 13 residues. Germline values: CDR1 GTSNPN, CDR2 SVGIG (reference sequence). The germline V and J ends were trimmed by 3 bases and 6 bases, with 11 bases remaining between them.